The 9 T cell receptor beta chains reported below all come from one sample, sequenced in a study of blood T cell repertoires in COVID-19. This table comes from immunoSEQ multiplex PCR, and its TCRdb copy is limited to in-frame clones, with some not included. The sample has about 130,000 clones; about four fifths are singletons. Sequences were obtained from peripheral blood. Source of these receptors: a man older than 75 with acute or convalescent COVID-19.

This clone was detected only a few times. The genes are TRBV20-1 and TRBJ1-1; D unresolved. The CDR3 is 11 amino acids. With 3 bases removed from V and 7 bases from J, the gap between germline ends came to 9 bases. Germline V gene lookup returns CDR1 DFQATT and CDR2 SNEGSKA (reference sequence). The DNA for the CDR3 is TGCAGTGCTAGTCTCCAGTTTGAAGCTTTCTTT. Amino acids: CSASLQFEAFF.

CDR3 amino acids: CASKRDRDLKGYTF. CDR3 DNA sequence: TGTGCCAGCAAAAGGGACAGGGACTTAAAAGGCTACACCTTC. V and J are TRBV2 and TRBJ1-2, with TRBD1 identical over 9 bases. The V gene end was trimmed by 7 bases and the J gene end by 8 bases; junction bases not matched to a gene: 11. The CDR3 is made up of 14 amino acids. From germline, CDR1 is SNHLY and CDR2 FYNNEI.

A remark on this clone: At one boundary the junction diverges from the germline segment, which might be a read error. V gene TRBV7-2 combines with J gene TRBJ1-6; D remains unclear. The CDR3 consists of 16 residues. From germline, CDR1 is SGHTA and CDR2 FQGNSA. The CDR3 DNA reads TGTGCCAGCAGCCTCATCCCCAACACGCCCCATTCGCCCCTCCACTTT. Amino acid sequence: CASSLIPNTPHSPLHF.

This sequence joins TRBV15 and TRBJ1-4; 11 nucleotides align to TRBD1. The CDR3 runs to 16 residues. Looked up from germline, CDR1 is LNHNV and CDR2 is YYDKDF (reference sequence). J gave up 8 bases and V 1 base, and 6 bases lay outside the gene matches. The CDR3, as DNA: TGTGCCACCAGCAGAGGTCGGACAGGGGGCGCGGAAAAACTGTTTTTT. This gives the protein CATSRGRTGGAEKLFF. Full variable domain (missing parts from reference TRBV15 and TRBJ1-4): DAMVIQNPRYQVTQFGKPVTLSCSQTLNHNVMYWYQQKSSQAPKLLFHYYDKDFNNEADTPDNFQSRRPNTSFCFLDIRSPGLGDTAMYLCATSRGRTGGAEKLFFGSGTQLSVL.

Only a few counts were recorded for this clone. This chain uses TRBV5-1 with TRBJ2-3, with 8 bases lining up with TRBD2. CDR1 is SGHRS, CDR2 YFSETQ, per germline. V lost 4 bases, J lost 8 bases, and 6 bases stayed unmatched. The CDR3 is made up of 13 amino acids. CDR3 amino acids: CASSPSGGGTQYF. Here the CDR3 DNA reads TGCGCCAGCAGCCCCAGCGGGGGAGGTACGCAGTATTTT.

CDR3 amino acids: CASSLGGDGYTF. CDR3 nucleotides: TGCGCCAGCAGCTTGGGGGGCGATGGCTACACCTTC. The gene calls are TRBV5-1 and TRBJ1-2; the D gene is possibly TRBD1 (5 bases). Germline V gene lookup returns CDR1 SGHRS and CDR2 YFSETQ. With 0 bases removed from V and 6 bases from J, the gap between germline ends came to 6 bases. The CDR3 runs to 12 residues.

This rearrangement joins TRBV7-8 to TRBJ1-6, with a tentative D call TRBD1 (6 bases). This CDR3 is 18 amino acids long. Germline assignment: CDR1 SGHVS and CDR2 FQNEAQ. V was pared by 1 base and J by 7 bases, with 20 bases between. The CDR3 sequence is CASSLESPLQGKNSPLHF. In nucleotides, the CDR3 is TGTGCCAGCAGCTTAGAATCACCTCTACAGGGTAAAAATTCACCCCTCCACTTT. Supplemented by reference TRBV7-8 and TRBJ1-6, the full variable domain reads GAGVSQSPRYKVAKRGQDVALRCDPISGHVSLFWYQQALGQGPEFLTYFQNEAQLDKSGLPSDRFFAERPEGSVSTLKIQRTQQEDSAVYLCASSLESPLQGKNSPLHFGNGTRLTVT.

This clone came up a few times. V and J are TRBV11-3 and TRBJ2-1, with 8 bases fitting TRBD1. V trimming: 0 bases; J trimming: 8 bases; junction bases outside the gene matches: 6. Germline V gives CDR1 SGHNT, CDR2 YENEEA. This CDR3 has 15 amino acids. CDR3 bases: TGTGCCAGCAGCTTAGAAGGACAGGGACGGGATGAGCAGTTCTTC. Translated: CASSLEGQGRDEQFF. Filled out from reference TRBV11-3 and TRBJ2-1, the complete variable domain reads EAGVVQSPRYKIIEKKQPVAFWCNPISGHNTLYWYLQNLGQGPELLIRYENEEAVDDSQLPKDRFSAERLKGVDSTLKIQPAELGDSAVYLCASSLEGQGRDEQFFGPGTRLTVL.

This clone appeared many times. CDR3 sequence: CASSFQSGTGANIQYF. The CDR3 region has the DNA TGTGCCAGCAGCTTCCAATCCGGGACAGGGGCCAACATTCAGTACTTC. The chain carries TRBV7-2 and TRBJ2-4; 10 bases match TRBD1. Germline CDR1 is SGHTA and CDR2 is FQGNSA. Germline trimming cut 3 bases from V and 7 bases from J; bases unmatched to any gene: 9. The CDR3 is 16 residues long.